The 31 T cell receptor beta chains reported below all come from one sample, sequenced in a study of graft-versus-host responses after intestinal transplantation. Here immunoSEQ multiplex PCR was the method, and the copy in TCRdb shows in-frame clones only, minus some. The data contain about 86,000 clones, 91% of them singletons. These TCRs are of unknown antigen specificity. Sequencing used unstimulated CD8+ T cells sorted from spleen or lymph node cells, obtained before intestinal transplant. Every receptor here comes from a human donor who received an intestinal transplant.

This chain uses TRBV19 with TRBJ1-2; tentative D call: TRBD1 (5 bases). Per germline, CDR1 LNHDA and CDR2 SQIVND (reference sequence). V dropped 10 bases and J dropped 8 bases, with 23 bases sitting between them. The CDR3 runs 14 residues. The CDR3 here is CATAVGLDFWGYTF. CDR3 bases: TGTGCCACCGCCGTGGGACTGGATTTTTGGGGCTACACCTTC.

The chain employs TRBV27 and TRBJ2-1; a weak D match, TRBD2 (6 bases). Germline CDR1 and CDR2: MNHEY and SMNVEV (reference sequence). This CDR3 comprises 15 residues. V gave up 4 bases and J gave up 0 bases, with 10 bases separating them. The CDR3: CASSSWRVSYNEQFF. The CDR3 nucleotides are TGTGCCAGCAGTTCCTGGAGGGTCTCCTACAATGAGCAGTTCTTC.

This chain uses TRBV6-1 with TRBJ2-7; TRBD1 aligns across 8 bases. Germline V gene data show CDR1 as MNHNS and CDR2 as SASEGT. V lost 4 bases to trimming and J lost 1 base; unmatched junction nucleotides: 3. The CDR3 is 14 amino acids. The CDR3 DNA sequence: TGTGCCAGCAGTGCGGGACAGGCTTCCTACGAGCAGTACTTC. This translates into CASSAGQASYEQYF.

The rearrangement links TRBV27 to TRBJ2-1; the match to TRBD2 covers 11 bases. The length of the CDR3 is 19 residues. With 2 bases clipped from V and 0 bases from J, the junction kept 9 bases outside the gene matches. Germline-derived CDR1 and CDR2 are MNHEY and SMNVEV (reference sequence). The DNA of the CDR3 is TGTGCCAGCAGTTTAGACGGGACTAGCGGTTTTAGCTCCTACAATGAGCAGTTCTTC. It encodes CASSLDGTSGFSSYNEQFF.

The chain links TRBV5-5 to TRBJ2-7; 7 positions agree with TRBD1. The CDR3 loop spans 14 amino acids. Germline CDR1 reads SGHKS; CDR2 reads YYEKEE (reference sequence). With 3 bases clipped from V and 2 bases from J, the junction kept 5 bases outside the gene matches. This CDR3 reads CASSWRTGPYEQYF. The CDR3 DNA is TGTGCCAGCAGCTGGCGGACAGGTCCCTACGAGCAGTACTTC. Based on the CDR3 plus reference TRBV5-5 and TRBJ2-7, the full variable domain is DAGVTQSPTHLIKTRGQQVTLRCSPISGHKSVSWYQQVLGQGPQFIFQYYEKEERGRGNFPDRFSARQFPNYSSELNVNALLLGDSALYLCASSWRTGPYEQYFGPGTRLTVT.

V is TRBV14 and J is TRBJ2-7; the D gene is possibly TRBD1 (7 bases). Between the trimmed V and J ends, which lost 2 bases and 2 bases, there was a span of 19 bases. Germline V gene lookup returns CDR1 SGHDN and CDR2 FVKESK. The CDR3 extends over 17 amino acids. The CDR3 DNA follows: TGTGCCAGCAGCCAACCTGGAACAGGGGAGGTGGCCTACGAGCAGTACTTC. Its translation: CASSQPGTGEVAYEQYF.

This clone came up once. The V call is TRBV18, the J call TRBJ1-1; D possibly corresponds to TRBD1 (5 bases). CDR3 length: 15 amino acids. The V end was cut by 3 bases, the J end by 7 bases, with 18 bases between. Germline values: CDR1 KGHSH, CDR2 LQKENI. The CDR3: CASSPPKRRQREAFF. CDR3 coding DNA: TGTGCCAGCTCACCTCCCAAACGGCGACAGCGTGAAGCTTTCTTT.

The chain recombines TRBV4-3 with TRBJ1-4, with TRBD1 matching over 9 bases. CDR1 LGHNA and CDR2 YSLEER come from the germline V gene. The ends lost 4 bases at V and 8 bases at J; junction bases unmatched: 8. The CDR3 has 15 residues. CDR3 residues: CASSRSQGQGEKLFF. For the CDR3, the DNA is TGCGCCAGCAGCCGCAGCCAGGGACAGGGCGAAAAACTGTTTTTT.

The chain joins TRBV29-1 to TRBJ2-1; a possible D gene is TRBD2 (6 bases). V lost 2 bases to trimming and J lost 3 bases, with 11 bases between them. The CDR3 length is 14 residues. The germline V gene encodes CDR1 SQVTM and CDR2 ANQGSEA. CDR3 nucleotide sequence: TGCAGCGTTGAATCGCGGGGCGTCTACAATGAGCAGTTCTTC. Its translation is CSVESRGVYNEQFF.

The gene calls are TRBV7-8 and TRBJ1-1; perhaps TRBD1 as D (5 bases). Trimming removed 1 base from V and 4 bases from J, with 10 bases in between. The CDR3 is 14 amino acids. Looked up from germline, CDR1 is SGHVS and CDR2 is FQNEAQ. CDR3 sequence reads: CASSLGRRGTEAFF. CDR3 bases: TGTGCCAGCAGCTTAGGAAGGAGGGGCACTGAAGCTTTCTTT.

The V and J genes are TRBV6-5 and TRBJ1-1; D unclear. Germline CDR1 and CDR2: MNHEY and SVGAGI. V was trimmed by 3 bases and J by 1 base, leaving 6 bases between them. The CDR3 is made up of 13 amino acids. In DNA, the CDR3 is TGTGCCAGCAGTTATGGCGGGAACACTGAAGCTTTCTTT. Its protein is CASSYGGNTEAFF.

The chain uses TRBV4-2 and TRBJ2-1, with TRBD2 matching 7 bases. The CDR3 is 17 residues long. Germline V lookup: CDR1 LGHNA, CDR2 YNFKEQ. V was pared by 0 bases and J by 4 bases, with 9 bases of the junction left unmatched. CDR3 sequence reads: CASSQETVGRAYNEQFF. The CDR3 coding sequence is TGTGCCAGCAGCCAAGAGACGGTAGGGAGGGCATACAATGAGCAGTTCTTC.

CDR3 region: CASTYLPGQGLNEQFF. As DNA, the CDR3 is TGTGCCAGTACTTATCTACCGGGACAGGGACTTAATGAGCAGTTCTTC. V and J are TRBV27 and TRBJ2-1; 9 bases align to TRBD1. The V and J ends lost 9 bases and 7 bases, in that order; junction bases with no gene match: 16. The germline V gene has CDR1 MNHEY and CDR2 SMNVEV (reference sequence). The CDR3 length is 16 residues.

This rearrangement joins TRBV2 to TRBJ1-2, with D maybe TRBD1 (6 bases). Germline CDR1 is SNHLY and CDR2 is FYNNEI. Trimming removed 7 bases from V and 8 bases from J, with 11 bases in between. The CDR3 spans 11 residues. The CDR3 is CASMGGLGYTF. In DNA form, the CDR3 reads TGTGCCAGCATGGGGGGGCTCGGCTACACCTTC.

The gene calls are TRBV4-1 and TRBJ2-3; 9 nucleotides agree with TRBD2. Germline loops: CDR1 MGHRA, CDR2 YSYEKL. There are 16 residues in the CDR3. The V gene end was trimmed by 0 bases and the J gene end by 2 bases; junction bases not matched to a gene: 3. The CDR3 here is CASSQEGLAPTDTQYF. CDR3 nucleotide sequence: TGCGCCAGCAGCCAAGAAGGACTAGCGCCCACAGATACGCAGTATTTT.

This clone was seen once. The chain has TRBV5-6 and TRBJ2-7, with D possibly TRBD2 on 6 matching bases. Trimming took off 3 bases at V and 6 bases at J, with 13 bases between the two ends. Germline-derived CDR1 and CDR2 are SGHDT and YYEEEE. The CDR3 extends over 13 amino acids. The CDR3: CASSYRGNREQYF. The DNA of the CDR3 is TGTGCCAGCAGCTATCGCGGGAACCGCGAGCAGTACTTC.

The rearrangement joins TRBV2 to TRBJ1-6; maybe TRBD1 (5 bases). CDR3 length: 14 amino acids. The germline V and J ends were trimmed by 8 bases and 0 bases, with 8 bases remaining between them. Germline V gene sequence: CDR1 SNHLY, CDR2 FYNNEI. This CDR3 is CASEDSSYNSPLHF. The DNA for the CDR3 is TGTGCCAGCGAAGACAGCTCCTATAATTCACCCCTCCACTTT.

The rearrangement links TRBV7-9 to TRBJ2-5; maybe TRBD2 (5 bases). V dropped 1 base and J dropped 4 bases, with 13 bases sitting between them. The CDR3 is 15 residues long. Germline CDR1 SEHNR, CDR2 FQNEAQ (reference sequence). The DNA of the CDR3 is TGTGCCAGCAGCTTAGTAGCTTTTGAGGGAGAGACCCAGTACTTC. This translates into CASSLVAFEGETQYF.

The rearrangement joins TRBV7-9 to TRBJ2-7; perhaps TRBD1 as D (5 bases). Trimming took off 8 bases at V and 1 base at J, with 9 bases between the two ends. This CDR3 comprises 12 residues. Germline CDR1 reads SEHNR; CDR2 reads FQNEAQ (reference sequence). CDR3 protein: CASADSSYEQYF. The DNA for the CDR3 is TGTGCCAGCGCCGACAGTTCCTACGAGCAGTACTTC.

This rearrangement joins TRBV10-1 to TRBJ2-7; 8 nucleotides match TRBD2. The germline gives CDR1 WNHNN, CDR2 SYGVQD (reference sequence). The V segment lost 9 bases and the J segment 1 base; nucleotides outside the gene matches: 5. The CDR3 is 13 residues long. The CDR3 here is CARKRERSYEQYF. Here the CDR3 DNA reads TGCGCCAGGAAGCGGGAGAGGTCCTACGAGCAGTACTTC.

The gene calls are TRBV30 and TRBJ2-2; 9 positions match TRBD2. Germline V lookup: CDR1 GTSNPN, CDR2 SVGIG (reference sequence). The CDR3 loop spans 16 amino acids. V lost 0 bases and J lost 8; bases outside the gene matches: 10. The CDR3 coding sequence is TGTGCCTGGAGTGTAGGGTTAGCGGGGGAGCTGGGGGAGCTGTTTTTT. This translates into CAWSVGLAGELGELFF.

This clone was detected only once. The V and J genes are TRBV5-1 and TRBJ2-1, with D possibly being TRBD2 (5 bases). V was clipped by 4 bases and J by 1 base, with 15 bases between them. The CDR3 has 16 residues. The germline V gene has CDR1 SGHRS and CDR2 YFSETQ. CDR3 in DNA: TGCGCCAGCAGCCCCGACCGAGGGCGGTCCTACAATGAGCAGTTCTTC. Encoded protein: CASSPDRGRSYNEQFF.

V and J are TRBV6-5 and TRBJ2-1; D remains unclear. Looked up from germline, CDR1 is MNHEY and CDR2 is SVGAGI. Trimming pared 5 bases from V and 7 bases from J, leaving 12 bases between. This CDR3 comprises 13 residues. CDR3 nucleotide sequence: TGTGCCAGCAGTGCCCTGACTGGAAATGAGCAGTTCTTC. Translation gives CASSALTGNEQFF.

The chain combines TRBV29-1 with TRBJ2-7; a possible D gene is TRBD2 (5 bases). The germline V gene has CDR1 SQVTM and CDR2 ANQGSEA. The CDR3 runs 12 residues. Trimming pared 4 bases from V and 2 bases from J, leaving 9 bases between. The CDR3 spells CSVGTLAYEQYF. As DNA, the CDR3 is TGCAGCGTTGGGACTCTAGCCTACGAGCAGTACTTC.

This clone came up a few times. In DNA form, the CDR3 reads TGTGCCACCAGCCGGCGTACCAGGGGCAACTATGGCTACACCTTC. This gives the protein CATSRRTRGNYGYTF. This rearrangement joins TRBV15 to TRBJ1-2, with a tentative D call TRBD1 (6 bases). The CDR3 is made up of 15 amino acids. Germline CDR1 LNHNV, CDR2 YYDKDF (reference sequence). V was cut by 5 bases and J by 2 bases, with 15 bases left in between.

This CDR3 reads CASSEGQAYEQYF. CDR3 DNA sequence: TGTGCCAGCAGTGAGGGACAAGCATACGAGCAGTACTTC. The V and J genes are TRBV6-1 and TRBJ2-7; possible D gene TRBD1, 6 bases. Germline V gene data show CDR1 as MNHNS and CDR2 as SASEGT. The CDR3 covers 13 residues. V was pared by 3 bases and J by 4 bases, with 10 bases between.

With respect to this clone: At one of its ends the junction is not consistent with the germline gene, which may arise from a read error. The same CDR3 is also encoded by other DNA sequences in this sample. The V and J genes are TRBV4-2 and TRBJ1-1, with D possibly TRBD1 on 6 matching bases. From germline, CDR1 is LGHNA and CDR2 YNFKEQ. The CDR3 is 13 amino acids. The CDR3 coding sequence is TGTGCCAGCAGCCAAACAGGGAACACCGAAGCTTTCTTT. Encoded protein: CASSQTGNTEAFF.

This clone occurred a few times. The chain recombines TRBV5-6 with TRBJ2-4, with D perhaps matching TRBD2 (7 bases). CDR1 is SGHDT, CDR2 YYEEEE, per germline. The length of the CDR3 is 15 residues. V lost 4 bases to trimming and J lost 5 bases, with 16 bases between them. The chain's CDR3 is CASSTLGGGENIQYF. DNA of the CDR3: TGTGCCAGCAGCACCTTGGGCGGGGGCGAAAACATTCAGTACTTC.

The gene calls are TRBV4-2 and TRBJ2-7; TRBD2 agrees at 13 bases. The CDR3 contains 15 residues. With V trimmed by 3 bases and J by 3 bases, 2 bases remained unmatched. The germline gives CDR1 LGHNA, CDR2 YNFKEQ. CDR3 DNA: TGTGCCAGCAGCCAGAGGACTAGCGGGAGCTACGAGCAGTACTTC. This gives the protein CASSQRTSGSYEQYF.

V and J are TRBV6-5 and TRBJ2-3; 7 nucleotides match TRBD1. V lost 1 base to trimming and J lost 6 bases; unmatched junction nucleotides: 7. Germline V lookup: CDR1 MNHEY, CDR2 SVGAGI. The CDR3 covers 15 residues. DNA of the CDR3: TGTGCCAGCAGTTACTTTACAGGGGATAGGGATACGCAGTATTTT. This codes for CASSYFTGDRDTQYF.

This chain uses TRBV19 with TRBJ1-4; D not certain. The germline V and J ends were trimmed by 2 bases and 0 bases, with 7 bases remaining between them. CDR1 LNHDA and CDR2 SQIVND come from the germline V gene (reference sequence). The CDR3 sequence is 15 residues long. Here the CDR3 reads CASSILTATNEKLFF. CDR3 bases: TGTGCCAGTAGTATATTAACTGCAACTAATGAAAAACTGTTTTTT.